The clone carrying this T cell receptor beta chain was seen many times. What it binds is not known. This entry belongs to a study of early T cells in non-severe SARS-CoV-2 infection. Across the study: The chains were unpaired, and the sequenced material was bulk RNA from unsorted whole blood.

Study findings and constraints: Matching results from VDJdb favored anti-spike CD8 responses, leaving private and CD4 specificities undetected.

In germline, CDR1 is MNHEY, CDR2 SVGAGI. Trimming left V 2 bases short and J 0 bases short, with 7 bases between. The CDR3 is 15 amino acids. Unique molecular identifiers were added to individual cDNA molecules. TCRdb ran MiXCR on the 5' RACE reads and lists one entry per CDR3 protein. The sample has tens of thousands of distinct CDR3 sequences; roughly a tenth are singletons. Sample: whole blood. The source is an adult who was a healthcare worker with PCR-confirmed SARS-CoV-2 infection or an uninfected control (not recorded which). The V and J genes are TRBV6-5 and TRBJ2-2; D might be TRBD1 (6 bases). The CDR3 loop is CASSYAGANTGELFF. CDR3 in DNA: TGTGCCAGCAGTTACGCAGGGGCGAACACCGGGGAGCTGTTTTTT.